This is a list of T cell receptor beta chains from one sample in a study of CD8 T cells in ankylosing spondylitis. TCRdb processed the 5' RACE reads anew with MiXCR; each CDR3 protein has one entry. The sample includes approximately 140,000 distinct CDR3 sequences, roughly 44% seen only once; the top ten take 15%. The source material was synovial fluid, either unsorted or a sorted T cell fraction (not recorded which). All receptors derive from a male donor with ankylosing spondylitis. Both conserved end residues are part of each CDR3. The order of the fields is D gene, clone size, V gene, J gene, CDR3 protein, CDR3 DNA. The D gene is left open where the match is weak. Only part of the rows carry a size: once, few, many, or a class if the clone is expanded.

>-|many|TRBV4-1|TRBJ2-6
CASSQAGETGANVLTF
TGCGCCAGCAGCCAAGCAGGGGAGACTGGGGCCAACGTCCTGACTTTC
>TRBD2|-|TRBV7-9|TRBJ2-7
CASSLLAEGYEQYF
TGTGCCAGCAGCTTACTAGCGGAGGGCTACGAGCAGTACTTC
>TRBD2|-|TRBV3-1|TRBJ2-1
CASSQVLREGLGPYNEQFF
TGTGCCAGCAGCCAAGTATTGCGGGAGGGCCTTGGACCCTACAATGAGCAGTTCTTC
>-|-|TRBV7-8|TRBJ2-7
CASSLAVGYEQYF
TGTGCCAGCAGCTTAGCTGTGGGTTACGAGCAGTACTTC
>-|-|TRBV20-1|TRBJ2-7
CSARDFSSLYYEQYF
TGCAGTGCTAGAGATTTTTCTAGCTTATACTACGAGCAGTACTTC
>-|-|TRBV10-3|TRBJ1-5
CAISVREAQPQHF
TGTGCCATCAGTGTCAGGGAGGCTCAGCCCCAGCATTTT
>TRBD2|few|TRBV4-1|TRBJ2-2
CASSQGPAGVNTGELFF
TGCGCCAGCAGCCAAGGTCCCGCGGGAGTCAACACCGGGGAGCTGTTTTTT
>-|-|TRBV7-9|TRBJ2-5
CASSGVDARETQYF
TGTGCCAGCTCGGGTGTCGACGCCCGGGAGACCCAGTACTTC
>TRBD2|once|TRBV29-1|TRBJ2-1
CSVETSGGYNEQFF
TGCAGCGTTGAGACTAGCGGGGGGTACAATGAGCAGTTCTTC
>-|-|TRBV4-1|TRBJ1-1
CASSQTRGLLVDDTEAFF
TGCGCCAGCAGCCAGACACGGGGATTGCTCGTCGACGACACTGAAGCTTTCTTT
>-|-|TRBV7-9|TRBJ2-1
CASHPLNEQFF
TGTGCCAGCCACCCCCTTAATGAGCAGTTCTTC
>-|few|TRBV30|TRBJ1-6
CASAAPNNSPLHF
TGTGCCTCCGCGGCTCCAAATAATTCACCCCTCCACTTT
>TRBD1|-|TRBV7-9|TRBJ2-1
CASSLWDRAYNEQFF
TGTGCCAGCAGCTTATGGGACAGGGCCTACAATGAGCAGTTCTTC
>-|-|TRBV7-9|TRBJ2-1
CASSSAPRRTSYNEQFF
TGTGCCAGCAGCTCAGCTCCCCGGAGGACCTCCTACAATGAGCAGTTCTTC
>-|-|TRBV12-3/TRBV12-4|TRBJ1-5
CASSFTSNQPQHF
TGTGCCAGCAGTTTCACTAGCAATCAGCCCCAGCATTTT
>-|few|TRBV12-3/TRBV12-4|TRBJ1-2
CASSLHAGYTF
TGTGCCAGCAGTTTACACGCTGGCTACACCTTC
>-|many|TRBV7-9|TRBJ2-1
CASSSFGAGEQFF
TGTGCCAGCAGCTCGTTCGGTGCGGGTGAGCAGTTCTTC
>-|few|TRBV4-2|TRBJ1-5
CASSQEGAGQGINQPQHF
TGTGCCAGCAGCCAAGAGGGGGCGGGGCAGGGAATCAATCAGCCCCAGCATTTT
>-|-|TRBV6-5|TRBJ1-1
CASSYFGRNTEAFF
TGTGCCAGCAGTTACTTTGGCAGGAACACTGAAGCTTTCTTT
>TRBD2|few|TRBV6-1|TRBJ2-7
CASSEIRTSGDSYEQYF
TGTGCCAGCAGTGAGATACGGACTAGCGGGGATTCCTACGAGCAGTACTTC
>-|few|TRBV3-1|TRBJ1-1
CASSQDSWENTEAFF
TGTGCCAGCAGCCAAGATTCTTGGGAAAACACTGAAGCTTTCTTT
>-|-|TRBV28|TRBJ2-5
CASSLRRQGYGETQYF
TGTGCCAGCAGTTTAAGGCGGCAGGGGTATGGAGAGACCCAGTACTTC
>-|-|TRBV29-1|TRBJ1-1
CSGGQGAVNTEAFF
TGCAGCGGGGGGCAGGGAGCTGTGAACACTGAAGCTTTCTTT
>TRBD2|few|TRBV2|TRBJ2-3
CASSLPLAGGFRDTQYF
TGTGCCAGCAGTCTTCCCCTAGCGGGAGGATTCCGAGATACGCAGTATTTT
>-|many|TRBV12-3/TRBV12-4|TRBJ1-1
CASSYGLEMDTEAFF
TGTGCCAGCAGTTACGGACTGGAAATGGACACTGAAGCTTTCTTT
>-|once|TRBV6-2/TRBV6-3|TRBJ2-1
CASSYFEYNEQFF
TGTGCCAGCAGTTACTTCGAGTACAATGAGCAGTTCTTC
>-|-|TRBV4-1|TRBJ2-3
CASSQEVWTPEADTQYF
TGCGCCAGCAGCCAAGAGGTTTGGACACCCGAGGCAGATACGCAGTATTTT
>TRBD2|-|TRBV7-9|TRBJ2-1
CASSFPAGPYNEQFF
TGTGCCAGCAGCTTCCCAGCGGGGCCATACAATGAGCAGTTCTTC